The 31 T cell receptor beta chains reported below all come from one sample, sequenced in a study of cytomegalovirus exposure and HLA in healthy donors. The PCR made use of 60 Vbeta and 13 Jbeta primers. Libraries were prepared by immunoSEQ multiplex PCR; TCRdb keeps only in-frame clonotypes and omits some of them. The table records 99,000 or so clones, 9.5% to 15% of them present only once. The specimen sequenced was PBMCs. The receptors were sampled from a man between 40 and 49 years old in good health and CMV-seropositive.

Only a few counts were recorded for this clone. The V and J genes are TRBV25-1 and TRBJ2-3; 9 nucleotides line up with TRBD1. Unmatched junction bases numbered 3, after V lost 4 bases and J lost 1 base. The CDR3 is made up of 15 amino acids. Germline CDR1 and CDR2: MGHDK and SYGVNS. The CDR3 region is CASSGRTGGTDTQYF. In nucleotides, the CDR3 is TGTGCCAGCAGTGGGAGGACAGGGGGCACAGATACGCAGTATTTT.

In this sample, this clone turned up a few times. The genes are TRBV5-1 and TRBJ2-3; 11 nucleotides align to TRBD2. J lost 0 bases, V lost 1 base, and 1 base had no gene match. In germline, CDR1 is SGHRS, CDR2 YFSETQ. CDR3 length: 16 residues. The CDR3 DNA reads TGCGCCAGCAGCTTGTGGACTAGCGGGAGCACAGATACGCAGTATTTT. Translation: CASSLWTSGSTDTQYF.

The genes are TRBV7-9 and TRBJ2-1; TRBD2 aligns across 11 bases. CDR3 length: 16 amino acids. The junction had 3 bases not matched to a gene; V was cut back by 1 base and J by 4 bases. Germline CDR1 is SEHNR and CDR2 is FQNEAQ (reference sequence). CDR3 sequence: CASSLERLAGYNEQFF. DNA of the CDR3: TGTGCCAGCAGCTTAGAGAGACTAGCGGGGTACAATGAGCAGTTCTTC.

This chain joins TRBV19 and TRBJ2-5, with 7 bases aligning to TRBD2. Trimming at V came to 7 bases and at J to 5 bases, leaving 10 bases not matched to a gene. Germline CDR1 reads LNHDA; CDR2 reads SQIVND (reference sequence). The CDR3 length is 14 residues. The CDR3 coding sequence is TGTGCCAGTAAAAAGCGGGACTTGGTGGAGACCCAGTACTTC. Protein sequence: CASKKRDLVETQYF.

The CDR3 sequence is CASSLAGEPGQGNTEAFF. In DNA form, the CDR3 reads TGTGCCAGCAGCTTAGCCGGAGAACCGGGACAGGGAAACACTGAAGCTTTCTTT. The V call is TRBV7-6, the J call TRBJ1-1, with TRBD1 identical over 9 bases. The CDR3 is 18 residues long. Germline V gives CDR1 SGHVS, CDR2 FNYEAQ. V lost 0 bases to trimming and J lost 2 bases; unmatched junction nucleotides: 10.

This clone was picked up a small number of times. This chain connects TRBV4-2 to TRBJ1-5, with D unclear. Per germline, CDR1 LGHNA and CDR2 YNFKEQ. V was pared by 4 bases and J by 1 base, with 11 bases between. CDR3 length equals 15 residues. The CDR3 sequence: CASSPGGRSNQPQHF. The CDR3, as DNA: TGTGCCAGCAGCCCCGGAGGGAGGAGCAATCAGCCCCAGCATTTT.

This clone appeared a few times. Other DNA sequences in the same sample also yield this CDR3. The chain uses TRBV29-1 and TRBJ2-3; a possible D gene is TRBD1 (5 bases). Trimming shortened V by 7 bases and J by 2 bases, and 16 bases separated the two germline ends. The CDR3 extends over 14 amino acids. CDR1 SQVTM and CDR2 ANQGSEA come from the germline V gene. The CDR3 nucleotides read TGCAGCGCCCTGCAGGGCCTGGACACAGATACGCAGTATTTT. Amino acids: CSALQGLDTDTQYF.

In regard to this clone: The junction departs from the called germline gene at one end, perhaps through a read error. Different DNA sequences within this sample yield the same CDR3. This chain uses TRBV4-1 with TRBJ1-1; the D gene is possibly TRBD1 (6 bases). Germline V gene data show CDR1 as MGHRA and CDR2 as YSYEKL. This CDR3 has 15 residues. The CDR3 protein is CASSQAPQGRTEAFF. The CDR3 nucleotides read TGCGCCAGCAGCCAGGCCCCACAGGGAAGGACTGAAGCTTTCTTC.

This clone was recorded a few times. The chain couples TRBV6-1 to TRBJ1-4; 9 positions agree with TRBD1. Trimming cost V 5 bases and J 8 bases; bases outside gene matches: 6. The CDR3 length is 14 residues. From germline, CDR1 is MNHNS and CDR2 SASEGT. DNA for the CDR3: TGTGCCAGCAGTTGGGACAGGGTAGGCGAAAAACTGTTTTTT. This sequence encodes CASSWDRVGEKLFF.

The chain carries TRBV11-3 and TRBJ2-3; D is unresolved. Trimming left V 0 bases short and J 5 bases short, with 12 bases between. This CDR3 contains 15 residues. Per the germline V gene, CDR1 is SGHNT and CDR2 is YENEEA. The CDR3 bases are TGTGCCAGCAGCTTAGATGGAGCACTCGGAGATACGCAGTATTTT. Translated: CASSLDGALGDTQYF.

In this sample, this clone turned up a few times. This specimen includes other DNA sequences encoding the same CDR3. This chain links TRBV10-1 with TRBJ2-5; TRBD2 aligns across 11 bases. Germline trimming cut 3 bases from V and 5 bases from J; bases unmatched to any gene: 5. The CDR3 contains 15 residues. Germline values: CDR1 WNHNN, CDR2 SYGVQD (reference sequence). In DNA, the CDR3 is TGCGCCAGCAGTGAATCCCCTAGCGGGAGGGAGACCCAGTACTTC. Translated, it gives CASSESPSGRETQYF.

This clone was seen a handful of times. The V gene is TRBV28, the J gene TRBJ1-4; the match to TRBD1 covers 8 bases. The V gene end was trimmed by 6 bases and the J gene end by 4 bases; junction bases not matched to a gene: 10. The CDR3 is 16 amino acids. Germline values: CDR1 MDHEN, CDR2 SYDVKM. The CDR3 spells CASSSPRTGLNEKLFF. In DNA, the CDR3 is TGTGCCAGCAGCTCACCCCGGACAGGGCTTAATGAAAAACTGTTTTTT.

CDR3 sequence: CASSRLAGGGETQYF. The CDR3 DNA reads TGTGCCAGCAGCCGACTAGCGGGAGGGGGAGAGACCCAGTACTTC. The V and J genes are TRBV2 and TRBJ2-5, with 14 nucleotides matching TRBD2. This CDR3 comprises 15 residues. CDR1 SNHLY and CDR2 FYNNEI come from the germline V gene. After removal of 6 bases from V and 4 bases from J, the junction contained 4 bases not matched to a gene.

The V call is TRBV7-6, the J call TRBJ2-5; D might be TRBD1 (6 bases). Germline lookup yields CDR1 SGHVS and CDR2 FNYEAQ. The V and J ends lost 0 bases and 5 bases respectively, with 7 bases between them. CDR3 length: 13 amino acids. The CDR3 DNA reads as TGTGCCAGCAGCTTAGCCAGGGGTGAGACCCAGTACTTC. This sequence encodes CASSLARGETQYF. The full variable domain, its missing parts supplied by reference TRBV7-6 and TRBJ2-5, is GAGVSQSPRYKVTKRGQDVALRCDPISGHVSLYWYRQALGQGPEFLTYFNYEAQQDKSGLPNDRFSAERPEGSISTLTIQRTEQRDSAMYRCASSLARGETQYFGPGTRLLVL.

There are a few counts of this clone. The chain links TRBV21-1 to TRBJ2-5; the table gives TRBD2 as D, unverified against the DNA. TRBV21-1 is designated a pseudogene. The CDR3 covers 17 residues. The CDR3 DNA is TGTGCCAGCACCATAGAAACACTAGCGGGAGAGCAAGAGACCCAGTACTTC. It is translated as CASTIETLAGEQETQYF.

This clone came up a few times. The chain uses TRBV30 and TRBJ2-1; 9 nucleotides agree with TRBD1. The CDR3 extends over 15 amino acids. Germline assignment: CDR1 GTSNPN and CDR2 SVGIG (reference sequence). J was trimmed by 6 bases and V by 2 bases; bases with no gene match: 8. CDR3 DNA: TGTGCCTGGAGTAAGGGACAGGGTATAGGCAATGAGCAGTTCTTC. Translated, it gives CAWSKGQGIGNEQFF.

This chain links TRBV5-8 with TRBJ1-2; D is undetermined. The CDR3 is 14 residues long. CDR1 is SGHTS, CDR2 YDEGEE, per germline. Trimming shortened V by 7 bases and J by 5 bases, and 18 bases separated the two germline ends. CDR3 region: CASPRKRAGYGYTF. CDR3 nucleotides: TGTGCCAGCCCCAGGAAGAGGGCTGGATATGGCTACACCTTC.

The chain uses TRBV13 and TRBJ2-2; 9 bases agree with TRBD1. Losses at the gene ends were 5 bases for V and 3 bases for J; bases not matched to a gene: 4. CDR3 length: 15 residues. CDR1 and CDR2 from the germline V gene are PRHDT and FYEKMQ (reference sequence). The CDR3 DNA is TGTGCCAGCAGCCCGACAGGGGGTTACACCGGGGAGCTGTTTTTT. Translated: CASSPTGGYTGELFF.

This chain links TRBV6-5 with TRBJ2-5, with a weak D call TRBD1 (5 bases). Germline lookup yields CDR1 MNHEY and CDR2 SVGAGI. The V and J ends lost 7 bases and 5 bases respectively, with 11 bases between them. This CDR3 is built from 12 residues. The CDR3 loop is CASKGAAETQYF. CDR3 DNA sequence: TGTGCCAGCAAAGGGGCCGCGGAGACCCAGTACTTC.

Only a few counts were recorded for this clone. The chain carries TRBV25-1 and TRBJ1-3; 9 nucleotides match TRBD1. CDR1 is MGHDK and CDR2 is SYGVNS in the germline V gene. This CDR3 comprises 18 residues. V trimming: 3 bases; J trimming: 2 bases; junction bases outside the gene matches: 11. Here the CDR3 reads CASSEWSGTGRPGNTIYF. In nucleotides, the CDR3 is TGTGCCAGCAGTGAGTGGTCTGGGACAGGGCGTCCTGGAAACACCATATATTTT. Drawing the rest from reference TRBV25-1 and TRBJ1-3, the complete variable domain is EADIYQTPRYLVIGTGKKITLECSQTMGHDKMYWYQQDPGMELHLIHYSYGVNSTEKGDLSSESTVSRIRTEHFPLTLESARPSHTSQYLCASSEWSGTGRPGNTIYFGEGSWLTVV.

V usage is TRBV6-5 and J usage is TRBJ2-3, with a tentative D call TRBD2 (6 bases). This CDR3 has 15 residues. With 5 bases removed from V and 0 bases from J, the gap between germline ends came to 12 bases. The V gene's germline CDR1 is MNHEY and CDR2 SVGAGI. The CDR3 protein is CASSQLAASTDTQYF. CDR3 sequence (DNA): TGTGCCAGCAGTCAGTTAGCGGCTAGCACAGATACGCAGTATTTT.

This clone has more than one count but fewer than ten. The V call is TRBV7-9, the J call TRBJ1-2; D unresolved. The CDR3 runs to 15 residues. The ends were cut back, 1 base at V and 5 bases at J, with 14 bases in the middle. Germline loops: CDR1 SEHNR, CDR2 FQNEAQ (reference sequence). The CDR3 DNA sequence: TGTGCCAGCAGCTTAGAGACCTCTGACTCGTATGGCTACACCTTC. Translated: CASSLETSDSYGYTF.

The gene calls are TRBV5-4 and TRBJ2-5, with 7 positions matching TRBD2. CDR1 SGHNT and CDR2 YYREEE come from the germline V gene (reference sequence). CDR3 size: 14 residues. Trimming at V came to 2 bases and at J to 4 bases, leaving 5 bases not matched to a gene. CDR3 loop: CASSFSGTTETQYF. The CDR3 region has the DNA TGTGCCAGCAGCTTCTCCGGGACTACAGAGACCCAGTACTTC.

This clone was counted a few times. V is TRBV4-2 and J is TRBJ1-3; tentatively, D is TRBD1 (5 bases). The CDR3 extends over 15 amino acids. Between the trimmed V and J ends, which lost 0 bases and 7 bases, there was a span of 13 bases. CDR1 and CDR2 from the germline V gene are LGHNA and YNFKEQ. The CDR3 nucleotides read TGTGCCAGCAGCCAAGATAACTCAGGGTCCAACACCATATATTTT. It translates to CASSQDNSGSNTIYF.

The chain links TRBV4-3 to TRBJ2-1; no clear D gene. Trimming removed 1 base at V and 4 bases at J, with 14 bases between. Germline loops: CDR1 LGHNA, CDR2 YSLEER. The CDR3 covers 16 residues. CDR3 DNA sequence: TGCGCCAGCAGCCAAGTAGTAGGCGGTGATTACAATGAGCAGTTCTTC. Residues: CASSQVVGGDYNEQFF.

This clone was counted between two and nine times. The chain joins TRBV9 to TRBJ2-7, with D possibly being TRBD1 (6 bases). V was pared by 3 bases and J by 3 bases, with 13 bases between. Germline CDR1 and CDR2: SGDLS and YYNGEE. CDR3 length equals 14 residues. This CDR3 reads CASSATGTLYEQYF. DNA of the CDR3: TGTGCCAGCAGCGCGACAGGAACCCTCTACGAGCAGTACTTC.

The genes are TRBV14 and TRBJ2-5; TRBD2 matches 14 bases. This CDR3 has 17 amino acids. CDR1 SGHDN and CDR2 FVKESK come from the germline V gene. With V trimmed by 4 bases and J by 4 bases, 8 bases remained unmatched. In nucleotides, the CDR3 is TGTGCCAGCAGCCCCCGGACTAGCGGGAGGAAAGGAGAGACCCAGTACTTC. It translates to CASSPRTSGRKGETQYF. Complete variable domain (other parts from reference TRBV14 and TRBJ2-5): EAGVTQFPSHSVIEKGQTVTLRCDPISGHDNLYWYRRVMGKEIKFLLHFVKESKQDESGMPNNRFLAERTGGTYSTLKVQPAELEDSGVYFCASSPRTSGRKGETQYFGPGTRLLVL.

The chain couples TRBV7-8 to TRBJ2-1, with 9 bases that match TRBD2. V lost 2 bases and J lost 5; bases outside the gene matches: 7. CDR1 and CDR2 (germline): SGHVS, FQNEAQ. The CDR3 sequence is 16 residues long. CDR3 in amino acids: CASSLRGGRADNEQFF. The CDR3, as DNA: TGTGCCAGCAGCTTACGTGGCGGGAGGGCCGACAATGAGCAGTTCTTC.

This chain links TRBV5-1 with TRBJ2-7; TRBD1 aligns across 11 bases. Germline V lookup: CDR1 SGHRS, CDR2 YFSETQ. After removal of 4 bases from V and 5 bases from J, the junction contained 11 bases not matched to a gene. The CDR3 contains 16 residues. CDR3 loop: CASSPLLGQGANEQYF. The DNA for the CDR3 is TGCGCCAGCAGCCCACTGCTAGGACAGGGGGCTAACGAGCAGTACTTC. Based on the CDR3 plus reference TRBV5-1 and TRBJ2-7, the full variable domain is KAGVTQTPRYLIKTRGQQVTLSCSPISGHRSVSWYQQTPGQGLQFLFEYFSETQRNKGNFPGRFSGRQFSNSRSEMNVSTLELGDSALYLCASSPLLGQGANEQYFGPGTRLTVT.

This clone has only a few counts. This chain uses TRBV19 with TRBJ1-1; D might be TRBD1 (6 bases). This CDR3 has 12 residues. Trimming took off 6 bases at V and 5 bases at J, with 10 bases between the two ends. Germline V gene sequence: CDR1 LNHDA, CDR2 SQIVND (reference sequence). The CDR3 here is CASRPQGTEAFF. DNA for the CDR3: TGTGCCAGTAGACCACAGGGAACTGAAGCTTTCTTT.

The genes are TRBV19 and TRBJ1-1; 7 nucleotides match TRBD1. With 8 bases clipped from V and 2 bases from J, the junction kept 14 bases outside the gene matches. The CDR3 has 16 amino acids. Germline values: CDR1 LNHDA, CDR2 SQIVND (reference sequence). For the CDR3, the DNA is TGTGCCAGTCGGACCGGGTCAGGGGGGACCAACACTGAAGCTTTCTTT. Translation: CASRTGSGGTNTEAFF.